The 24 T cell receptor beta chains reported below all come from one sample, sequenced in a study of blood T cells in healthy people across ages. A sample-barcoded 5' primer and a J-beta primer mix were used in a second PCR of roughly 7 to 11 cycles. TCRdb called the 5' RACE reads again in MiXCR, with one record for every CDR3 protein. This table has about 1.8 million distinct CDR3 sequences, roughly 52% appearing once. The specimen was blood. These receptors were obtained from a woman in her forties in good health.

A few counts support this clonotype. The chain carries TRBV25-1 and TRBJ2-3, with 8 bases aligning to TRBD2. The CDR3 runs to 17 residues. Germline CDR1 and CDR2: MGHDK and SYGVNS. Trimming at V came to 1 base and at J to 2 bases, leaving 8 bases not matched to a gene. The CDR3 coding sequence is TGTGCCAGCAGTGAATGGGGCGGTAGCGGGGTCACAGATACGCAGTATTTT. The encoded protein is CASSEWGGSGVTDTQYF.

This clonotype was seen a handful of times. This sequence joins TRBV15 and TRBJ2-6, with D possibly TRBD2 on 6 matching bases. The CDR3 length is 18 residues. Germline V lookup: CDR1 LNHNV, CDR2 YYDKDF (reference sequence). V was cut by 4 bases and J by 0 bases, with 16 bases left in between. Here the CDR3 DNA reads TGTGCCACCAGCAAGGAGGGCTTCGGAAGCTCTGGGGCCAACGTCCTGACTTTC. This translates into CATSKEGFGSSGANVLTF.

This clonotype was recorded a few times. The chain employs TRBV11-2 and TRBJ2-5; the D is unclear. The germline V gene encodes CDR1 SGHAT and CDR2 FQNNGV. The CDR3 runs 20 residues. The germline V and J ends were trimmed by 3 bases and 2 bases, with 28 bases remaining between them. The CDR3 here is CASSFGRADPILVLQETQYF. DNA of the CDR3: TGTGCCAGCAGCTTCGGAAGGGCGGACCCAATCCTTGTCTTACAAGAGACCCAGTACTTC.

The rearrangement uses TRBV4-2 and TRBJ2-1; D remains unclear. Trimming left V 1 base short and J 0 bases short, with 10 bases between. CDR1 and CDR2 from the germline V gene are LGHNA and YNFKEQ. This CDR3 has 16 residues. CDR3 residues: CASSQGGGTSYNEQFF. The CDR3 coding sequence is TGTGCCAGCAGCCAAGGTGGCGGTACCTCCTACAATGAGCAGTTCTTC.

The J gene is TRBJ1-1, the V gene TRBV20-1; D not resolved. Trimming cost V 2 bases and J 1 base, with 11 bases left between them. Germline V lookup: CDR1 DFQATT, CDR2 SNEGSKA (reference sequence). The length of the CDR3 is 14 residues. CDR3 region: CSARMVGRNTEAFF. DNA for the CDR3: TGCAGTGCTAGAATGGTGGGCAGGAACACTGAAGCTTTCTTT.

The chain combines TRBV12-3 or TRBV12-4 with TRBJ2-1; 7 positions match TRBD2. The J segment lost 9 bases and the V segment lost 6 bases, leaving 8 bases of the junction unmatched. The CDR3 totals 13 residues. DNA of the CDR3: TGTGCCAGCAGCTTACCGGGAGGTCGTGAGCAGTTCTTC. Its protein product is CASSLPGGREQFF.

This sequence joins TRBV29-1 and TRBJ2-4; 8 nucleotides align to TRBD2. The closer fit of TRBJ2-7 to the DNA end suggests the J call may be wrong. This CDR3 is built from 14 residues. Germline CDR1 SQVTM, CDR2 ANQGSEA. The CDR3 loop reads CSVGPLSGSYEQYF. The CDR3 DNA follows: TGCAGCGTTGGCCCCCTGAGCGGGAGCTACGAGCAGTACTTC.

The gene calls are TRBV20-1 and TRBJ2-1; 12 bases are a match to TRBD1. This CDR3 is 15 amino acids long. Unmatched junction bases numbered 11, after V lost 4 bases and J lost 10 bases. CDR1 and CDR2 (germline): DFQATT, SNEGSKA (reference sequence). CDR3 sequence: CSATTGTGGWWEQFF. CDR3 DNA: TGCAGTGCTACCACCGGGACAGGGGGCTGGTGGGAGCAGTTCTTC.

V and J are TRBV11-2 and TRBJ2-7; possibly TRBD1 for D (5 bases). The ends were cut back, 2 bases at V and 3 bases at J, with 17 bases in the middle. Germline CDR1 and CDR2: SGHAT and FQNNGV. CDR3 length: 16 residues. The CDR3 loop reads CASSLNPSRVSYEQYF. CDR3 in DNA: TGTGCCAGCAGCTTAAACCCTTCCAGGGTAAGCTACGAGCAGTACTTC.

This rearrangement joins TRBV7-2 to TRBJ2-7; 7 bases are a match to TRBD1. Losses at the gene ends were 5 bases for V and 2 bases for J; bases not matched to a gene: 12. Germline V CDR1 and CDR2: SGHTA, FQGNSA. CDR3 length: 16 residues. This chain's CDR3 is CASSLVVGQPTYEQYF. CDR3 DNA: TGTGCCAGCAGCCTGGTCGTGGGACAGCCCACCTACGAGCAGTACTTC.

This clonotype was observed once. The CDR3, as DNA: TGTGCCACCAGTGATTTGCAAGGTCAGGGCAACACAGATACGCAGTATTTT. Protein: CATSDLQGQGNTDTQYF. The J gene is TRBJ2-3, the V gene TRBV24-1, with a weak D call TRBD1 (5 bases). The CDR3 has 17 residues. Germline V CDR1 and CDR2: KGHDR, SFDVKD. Trimming stripped 0 bases from V and 2 bases from J, with 14 bases between.

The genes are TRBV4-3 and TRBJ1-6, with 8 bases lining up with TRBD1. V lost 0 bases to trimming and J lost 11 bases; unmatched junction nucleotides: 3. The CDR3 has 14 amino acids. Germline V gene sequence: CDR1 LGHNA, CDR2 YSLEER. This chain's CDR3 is CASSQDEDRAPLHF. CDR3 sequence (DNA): TGCGCCAGCAGCCAAGATGAGGACAGGGCACCCCTCCACTTT.

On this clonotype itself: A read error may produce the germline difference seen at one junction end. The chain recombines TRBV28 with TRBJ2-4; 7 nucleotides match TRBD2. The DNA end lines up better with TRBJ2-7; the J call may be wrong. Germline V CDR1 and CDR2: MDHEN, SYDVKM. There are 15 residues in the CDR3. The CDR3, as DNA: TGTGTCAGCAGTGGCCTCGGCGGGGGTGAGTACGAGCAGTACTTC. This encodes CVSSGLGGGEYEQYF.

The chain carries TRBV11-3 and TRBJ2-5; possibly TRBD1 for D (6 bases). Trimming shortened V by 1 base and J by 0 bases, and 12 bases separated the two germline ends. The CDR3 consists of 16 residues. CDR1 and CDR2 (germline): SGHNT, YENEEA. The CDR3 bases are TGTGCCAGCAGCTTAGGAGGACAGACGTACCAAGAGACCCAGTACTTC. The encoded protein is CASSLGGQTYQETQYF. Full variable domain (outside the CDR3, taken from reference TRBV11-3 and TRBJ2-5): EAGVVQSPRYKIIEKKQPVAFWCNPISGHNTLYWYLQNLGQGPELLIRYENEEAVDDSQLPKDRFSAERLKGVDSTLKIQPAELGDSAVYLCASSLGGQTYQETQYFGPGTRLLVL.

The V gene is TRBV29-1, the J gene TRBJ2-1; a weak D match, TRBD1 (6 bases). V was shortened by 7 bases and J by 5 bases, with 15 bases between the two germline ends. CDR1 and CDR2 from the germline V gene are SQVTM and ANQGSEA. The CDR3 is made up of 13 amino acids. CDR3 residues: CSAIPTGNNEQFF. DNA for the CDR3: TGCAGCGCCATACCTACAGGGAACAATGAGCAGTTCTTC.

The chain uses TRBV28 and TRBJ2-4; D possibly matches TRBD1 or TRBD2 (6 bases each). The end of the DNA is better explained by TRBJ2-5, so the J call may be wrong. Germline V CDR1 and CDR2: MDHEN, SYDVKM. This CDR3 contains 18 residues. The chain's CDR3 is CASRGMRRGARRSETQYF. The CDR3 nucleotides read TGTGCCAGCAGGGGGATGAGAAGGGGGGCGCGGAGATCGGAGACCCAGTACTTC.

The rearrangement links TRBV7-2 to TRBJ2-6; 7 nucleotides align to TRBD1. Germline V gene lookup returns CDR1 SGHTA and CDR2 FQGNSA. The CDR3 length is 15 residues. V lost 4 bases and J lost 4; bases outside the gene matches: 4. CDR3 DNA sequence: TGTGCCAGCAGCTCAGGGGGTTACGGGGCCAACGTCCTGACTTTC. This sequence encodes CASSSGGYGANVLTF.

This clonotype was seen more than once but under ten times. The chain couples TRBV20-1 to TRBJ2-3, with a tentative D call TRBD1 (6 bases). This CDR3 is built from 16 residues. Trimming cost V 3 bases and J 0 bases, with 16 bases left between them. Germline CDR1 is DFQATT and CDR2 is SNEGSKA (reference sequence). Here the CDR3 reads CSARGNRAPSTDTQYF. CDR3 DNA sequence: TGCAGTGCTAGGGGGAACAGGGCGCCTAGCACAGATACGCAGTATTTT.

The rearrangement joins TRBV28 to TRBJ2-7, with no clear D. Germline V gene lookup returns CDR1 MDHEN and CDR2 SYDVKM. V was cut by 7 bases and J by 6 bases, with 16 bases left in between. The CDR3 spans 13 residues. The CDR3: CASKPQVVREQYF. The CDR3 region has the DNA TGTGCCAGCAAGCCCCAGGTAGTGCGCGAGCAGTACTTC.

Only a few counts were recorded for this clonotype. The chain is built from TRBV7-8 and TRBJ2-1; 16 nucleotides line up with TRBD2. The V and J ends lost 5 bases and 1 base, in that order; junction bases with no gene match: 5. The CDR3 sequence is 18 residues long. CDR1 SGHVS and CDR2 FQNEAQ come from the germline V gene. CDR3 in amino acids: CASSPGLAGGRSYNEQFF. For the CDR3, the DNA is TGTGCCAGCAGCCCGGGACTAGCGGGGGGGCGGTCCTACAATGAGCAGTTCTTC.

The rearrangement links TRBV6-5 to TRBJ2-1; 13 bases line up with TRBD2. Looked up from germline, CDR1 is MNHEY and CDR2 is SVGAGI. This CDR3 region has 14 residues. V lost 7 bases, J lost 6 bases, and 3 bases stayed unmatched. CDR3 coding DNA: TGTGCCAGCATACTAGCGGGGGGGAGCAATGAGCAGTTCTTC. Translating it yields CASILAGGSNEQFF.

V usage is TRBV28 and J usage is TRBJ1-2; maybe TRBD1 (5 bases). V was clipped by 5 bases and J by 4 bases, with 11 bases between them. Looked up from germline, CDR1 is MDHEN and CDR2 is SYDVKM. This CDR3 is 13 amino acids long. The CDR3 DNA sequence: TGTGCCAGCAGTACACGACAGAGCTATGGCTACACCTTC. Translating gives CASSTRQSYGYTF.

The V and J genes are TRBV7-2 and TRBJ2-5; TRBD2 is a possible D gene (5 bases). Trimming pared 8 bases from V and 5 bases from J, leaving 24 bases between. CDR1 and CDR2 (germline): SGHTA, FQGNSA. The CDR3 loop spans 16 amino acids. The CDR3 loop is CASSGRGLVVGETQYF. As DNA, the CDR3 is TGTGCCAGCTCTGGGAGAGGTCTTGTTGTGGGGGAGACCCAGTACTTC.

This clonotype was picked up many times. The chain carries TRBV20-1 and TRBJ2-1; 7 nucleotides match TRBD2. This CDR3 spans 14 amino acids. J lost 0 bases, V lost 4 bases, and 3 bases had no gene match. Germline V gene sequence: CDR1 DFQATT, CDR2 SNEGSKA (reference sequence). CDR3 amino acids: CSAKPGGSYNEQFF. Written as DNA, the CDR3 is TGCAGTGCTAAACCGGGGGGCTCCTACAATGAGCAGTTCTTC.